These 26 T cell receptor beta chains came from one sample sequenced in a study of OX40 agonist ivuxolimab in advanced cancers. The data were produced by immunoSEQ multiplex PCR, yet TCRdb's version contains in-frame clones alone and is incomplete. The sample comprises roughly 66,000 clones, around 84% of which are singletons, and roughly 6.8% rests with the top ten. The sequences come from CD4+ or CD8+ T cells sorted from blood, collected in a trial of the OX40 agonist ivuxolimab. These receptors originate from an adult with an advanced solid tumor such as melanoma, head and neck, liver or kidney cancer.

The V gene is TRBV11-3, the J gene TRBJ2-1; 9 nucleotides agree with TRBD2. This CDR3 is 15 amino acids long. V lost 4 bases, J lost 9 bases, and 10 bases stayed unmatched. In germline, CDR1 is SGHNT, CDR2 YENEEA. CDR3 in DNA: TGTGCCAGCAGCTCGCGGGGGGGCTCCGACGGTGAGCAGTTCTTC. This gives the protein CASSSRGGSDGEQFF.

V gene TRBV19 combines with J gene TRBJ1-5; D possibly corresponds to TRBD1 (6 bases). The CDR3 runs to 13 residues. V was shortened by 11 bases and J by 7 bases, with 18 bases between the two germline ends. Per germline, CDR1 LNHDA and CDR2 SQIVND (reference sequence). CDR3: CASSWGPEQPQHF. In DNA form, the CDR3 reads TGTGCCTCCTCATGGGGGCCCGAGCAGCCCCAGCATTTT.

The chain recombines TRBV5-6 with TRBJ2-3, with TRBD2 matching over 9 bases. In germline, CDR1 is SGHDT, CDR2 YYEEEE. V was clipped by 7 bases and J by 6 bases; unmatched bases: 15. The CDR3 is made up of 16 amino acids. The CDR3 nucleotides read TGTGCCAGCCCCTCTAGGCTAGCGGGATTGGCGGATACGCAGTATTTT. Protein product: CASPSRLAGLADTQYF.

V is TRBV23-1 and J is TRBJ2-7; D gene uncertain. TRBV23-1 counts as an open reading frame of uncertain function. The CDR3 is 13 residues long. V lost 1 base to trimming and J lost 3 bases, with 7 bases between them. CDR3 sequence (DNA): TGCGCCAGCAGTCAATTCCCCCTCTACGAGCAGTACGTC. Amino acids: CASSQFPLYEQYV.

There are a few counts of this clone. This sequence joins TRBV5-1 and TRBJ1-1; D not certain. V dropped 4 bases and J dropped 2 bases, with 12 bases sitting between them. The CDR3 extends over 14 amino acids. Germline V gene sequence: CDR1 SGHRS, CDR2 YFSETQ. The DNA for the CDR3 is TGCGCCAGCAGCCTGGGATCAGGAAACACTGAAGCTTTCTTT. Protein sequence: CASSLGSGNTEAFF.

The rearrangement uses TRBV19 and TRBJ2-3; 12 nucleotides match TRBD1. With V trimmed by 5 bases and J by 2 bases, 8 bases remained unmatched. Germline V gene lookup returns CDR1 LNHDA and CDR2 SQIVND (reference sequence). The CDR3 sequence is 17 residues long. CDR3: CASSARGDRGLTDTQYF. The CDR3 coding sequence is TGTGCCAGTAGTGCACGGGGGGACAGGGGGCTCACAGATACGCAGTATTTT.

This rearrangement joins TRBV28 to TRBJ1-2; D gene ambiguous. Germline CDR1 is MDHEN and CDR2 is SYDVKM. V lost 6 bases and J lost 5, with 13 bases in between. The CDR3 has 13 amino acids. CDR3: CASSLYYKYGYTF. The CDR3 region has the DNA TGTGCCAGCAGCTTGTATTATAAATATGGCTACACCTTC.

This clone showed up just a few times. The chain recombines TRBV5-6 with TRBJ2-7; a weak D match, TRBD1 (5 bases). With 4 bases removed from V and 0 bases from J, the gap between germline ends came to 11 bases. Germline loops: CDR1 SGHDT, CDR2 YYEEEE. This CDR3 has 14 residues. CDR3 residues: CASSPSTVSYEQYF. CDR3 bases: TGTGCCAGCAGCCCCTCGACAGTCTCCTACGAGCAGTACTTC.

The rearrangement links TRBV19 to TRBJ1-1; D uncertain. V lost 3 bases, J lost 7 bases, and 15 bases lay in between. The CDR3 totals 14 residues. Per germline, CDR1 LNHDA and CDR2 SQIVND (reference sequence). The CDR3 loop is CASSIPFVGDEAFF. The CDR3 nucleotides are TGTGCCAGTAGTATTCCATTTGTCGGAGATGAAGCTTTCTTT. The whole variable domain, filled in from reference TRBV19 and TRBJ1-1, reads DGGITQSPKYLFRKEGQNVTLSCEQNLNHDAMYWYRQDPGQGLRLIYYSQIVNDFQKGDIAEGYSVSREKKESFPLTVTSAQKNPTAFYLCASSIPFVGDEAFFGQGTRLTVV.

This clone turned up a few times. This rearrangement joins TRBV7-2 to TRBJ1-5; 7 bases fit TRBD1. The CDR3 runs to 13 residues. V gave up 6 bases and J gave up 9 bases; unmatched junction bases: 8. CDR1 and CDR2 from the germline V gene are SGHTA and FQGNSA. The CDR3 region has the DNA TGTGCCAGCAGTCGCGACAGGGCGCGGCCCCAGCATTTT. It translates to CASSRDRARPQHF.

The chain links TRBV5-1 to TRBJ2-1; perhaps TRBD1 as D (6 bases). This CDR3 has 15 residues. CDR1 is SGHRS, CDR2 YFSETQ, per germline. Trimming removed 3 bases at V and 3 bases at J, with 13 bases between. The CDR3 DNA reads TGCGCCAGCAGCTCGGACAGACCAATCTACAATGAGCAGTTCTTC. Translating gives CASSSDRPIYNEQFF.

This rearrangement joins TRBV7-2 to TRBJ2-7; 9 nucleotides align to TRBD1. In germline, CDR1 is SGHTA, CDR2 FQGNSA. The junction had 14 bases not matched to a gene; V was cut back by 2 bases and J by 6 bases. The length of the CDR3 is 17 residues. The CDR3 nucleotides are TGTGCCAGCAGCTTACCCCCTTTCCGGGACAGGGCTTCCGAGCAGTACTTC. Its protein product is CASSLPPFRDRASEQYF.

The chain carries TRBV7-9 and TRBJ1-2; 9 bases fit TRBD1. The CDR3 spans 15 residues. Germline V CDR1 and CDR2: SEHNR, FQNEAQ (reference sequence). V gave up 4 bases and J gave up 3 bases; unmatched junction bases: 6. The CDR3 is CASSSNRGRDYGYTF. As DNA, the CDR3 is TGTGCCAGCAGCTCAAACAGGGGGCGTGACTATGGCTACACCTTC.

V and J are TRBV5-4 and TRBJ1-4, with 9 bases aligning to TRBD1. The germline V gene has CDR1 SGHNT and CDR2 YYREEE (reference sequence). The CDR3 loop spans 15 amino acids. J gave up 8 bases and V 4 bases, and 9 bases lay outside the gene matches. For the CDR3, the DNA is TGTGCCAGCAGCGGTAACAGGGGGCAAGGAGAAAAACTGTTTTTT. This gives the protein CASSGNRGQGEKLFF.

This clone was seen once. The chain couples TRBV10-3 to TRBJ1-1, with a weak D call TRBD1 (6 bases). The CDR3 sequence is 11 residues long. V was trimmed by 7 bases and J by 4 bases, leaving 7 bases between them. The germline V gene encodes CDR1 ENHRY and CDR2 SYGVKD. The CDR3 DNA reads as TGTGCCATCAAGGACAGCACTGAAGCTTTCTTT. This translates into CAIKDSTEAFF.

CDR3 in DNA: TGTGCCAGCACCGCACGACGCAGAACAGATACGCAGTATTTT. It specifies CASTARRRTDTQYF. J is TRBJ2-3 and V is TRBV6-5; D is uncertain. There are 14 residues in the CDR3. V lost 7 bases and J lost 3, with 14 bases in between. In germline, CDR1 is MNHEY, CDR2 SVGAGI.

J is TRBJ2-3 and V is TRBV18; TRBD2 matches at 9 bases. CDR1 is KGHSH and CDR2 is LQKENI in the germline V gene. The CDR3 totals 17 residues. V was pared by 3 bases and J by 5 bases, with 12 bases of the junction left unmatched. As DNA, the CDR3 is TGTGCCAGCTCACCCGCTTGGGGGACTAGCTCTGGAGATACGCAGTATTTT. This encodes CASSPAWGTSSGDTQYF.

This clone has just one count. This sequence joins TRBV19 and TRBJ1-1; weak D call: TRBD1 (6 bases). CDR3 size: 13 residues. V dropped 10 bases and J dropped 0 bases, with 12 bases sitting between them. Germline loops: CDR1 LNHDA, CDR2 SQIVND (reference sequence). CDR3 residues: CATLDRLNTEAFF. As DNA, the CDR3 is TGTGCCACCCTGGACAGACTGAACACTGAAGCTTTCTTT.

This clone has just one count. The V call is TRBV15, the J call TRBJ1-1, with D uncertain. Trimming shortened V by 1 base and J by 1 base, and 19 bases separated the two germline ends. From germline, CDR1 is LNHNV and CDR2 YYDKDF (reference sequence). This CDR3 contains 18 residues. The CDR3 region has the DNA TGTGCCACCAGCAGAGCTTCGGTATTCCAGACGGCGAACACTGAAGCTTTCTTT. It translates to CATSRASVFQTANTEAFF.

The chain carries TRBV10-3 and TRBJ1-4; D possibly corresponds to TRBD1 (6 bases). This CDR3 comprises 14 residues. The germline gives CDR1 ENHRY, CDR2 SYGVKD. Deletions cut 2 bases from V and 3 bases from J, with 7 bases between. This chain's CDR3 is CAISERQANEKLFF. As DNA, the CDR3 is TGTGCCATCAGTGAGAGACAGGCTAATGAAAAACTGTTTTTT.

The chain recombines TRBV9 with TRBJ2-3; D may be TRBD1 or TRBD2 (5 bases each). Germline lookup yields CDR1 SGDLS and CDR2 YYNGEE. The V end lost 0 bases, the J end lost 2 bases, and 10 bases lay between the germline ends. CDR3 length: 15 amino acids. The CDR3 DNA sequence: TGTGCCAGCAGCGTAGCTCAGGGAGTCACAGATACGCAGTATTTT. Amino acid sequence: CASSVAQGVTDTQYF.

The V call is TRBV1, the J call TRBJ2-1; the listed D gene, TRBD2, was not tested against the DNA. TRBV1 constitutes a pseudogene. CDR3 size: 15 residues. The CDR3 loop reads CTSSLAGFSYNEQFF. CDR3 coding DNA: TGCACCAGCAGCCTAGCGGGGTTTTCCTACAATGAGCAGTTCTTC.

The chain recombines TRBV10-3 with TRBJ2-3, with 10 positions matching TRBD1. V lost 2 bases and J lost 6; bases outside the gene matches: 2. The CDR3 length is 14 residues. Germline CDR1 is ENHRY and CDR2 is SYGVKD. CDR3 in DNA: TGTGCCATCAGTGAGGGGGACAGGGGTGATACGCAGTATTTT. Translating it yields CAISEGDRGDTQYF.

V is TRBV10-1 and J is TRBJ1-1; D is ambiguous. Looked up from germline, CDR1 is WNHNN and CDR2 is SYGVQD (reference sequence). With 8 bases removed from V and 6 bases from J, the gap between germline ends came to 19 bases. The CDR3 covers 14 residues. The CDR3 region is CASQSGGAASEAFF. DNA of the CDR3: TGCGCCAGCCAGTCGGGCGGAGCGGCATCTGAAGCTTTCTTT.

The chain joins TRBV2 to TRBJ1-3; D uncertain. This CDR3 has 13 residues. V lost 5 bases and J 4 bases, leaving 9 bases between the germline ends. Germline CDR1 and CDR2: SNHLY and FYNNEI. The DNA for the CDR3 is TGTGCCAGCAGTAAGTTTGAAGGAAACACCATATATTTT. It codes for CASSKFEGNTIYF.

V gene TRBV2 combines with J gene TRBJ2-2; a weak D match, TRBD2 (5 bases). Deletions cut 8 bases from V and 1 base from J, with 11 bases between. This CDR3 is built from 14 residues. CDR1 SNHLY and CDR2 FYNNEI come from the germline V gene. CDR3 DNA sequence: TGTGCCAGCGTCGTTAGCGAGAACACCGGGGAGCTGTTTTTT. Residues: CASVVSENTGELFF. Together with reference TRBV2 and TRBJ2-2, the CDR3 gives the full variable domain: EPEVTQTPSHQVTQMGQEVILRCVPISNHLYFYWYRQILGQKVEFLVSFYNNEISEKSEIFDDQFSVERPDGSNFTLKIRSTKLEDSAMYFCASVVSENTGELFFGEGSRLTVL.